The clone carrying this TCR beta chain turned up a few times. TCRdb re-derived calls from the reads in MiXCR, one entry per CDR3 protein. The table records some 270,000 distinct CDR3 sequences, 15% to 20% of them present only once. This record comes from a study of T cell repertoires in cytomegalovirus infection. This CDR3 contains 14 residues. Trimming cost V 5 bases and J 0 bases, with 10 bases left between them. Sequencing input: CD8+ T cells from PBMCs. This chain joins TRBV12-3 or TRBV12-4 and TRBJ1-2, with D unresolved. The receptor's source is a human donor in good health (CMV status not recorded). Some clones in this sample may be carry-over from other donors' samples. The CDR3 protein is CASSPGITNYGYTF. The CDR3 DNA reads as TGTGCCAGCAGTCCCGGGATAACTAACTATGGCTACACCTTC.